The clone carrying this T cell receptor beta chain turned up a few times. This record comes from a study of blood T cells in healthy people across ages. The trim removed 2 bases at V and 4 bases at J, leaving 0 bases unmatched. The CDR3 totals 13 residues. CDR1 and CDR2 from the germline V gene are MNHEY and SMNVEV (reference sequence). Together with a sample-barcoded 5' primer, a J-beta primer mix was included in a second PCR lasting about 7 to 12 cycles. From the 5' RACE reads, TCRdb called clonotypes with MiXCR, one entry per CDR3 protein. The sample has around 710,000 distinct CDR3 sequences, about 40% seen once.

This clonotype originated in a woman aged 60-75 years in good health. The V gene is TRBV27, the J gene TRBJ2-7, with 9 bases identical to TRBD2. Sample: blood. CDR3 sequence: CASSLSGRYEQYF. The CDR3 bases are TGTGCCAGCAGTTTAAGCGGGAGGTACGAGCAGTACTTC.